This T cell receptor beta chain appears in the sequencing data of a study of blood T cell repertoires in COVID-19. Sequenced by immunoSEQ multiplex PCR; TCRdb stores in-frame clones only, minus some. In the table there are about 55,000 clones, over 75% of which are singletons. Sequencing was done on a sample of peripheral blood. This receptor was obtained from a man older than 75 with COVID-19, enrolled during active disease.

CDR3 region: CASGHTPNTEAFF. CDR3 in DNA: TGTGCTAGTGGTCATACACCGAACACTGAAGCTTTCTTT. V is TRBV12-5 and J is TRBJ1-1, with D uncertain. Trimming took 5 bases from V and 1 from J, leaving 8 bases between them. Germline-derived CDR1 and CDR2 are LGHNT and FRNRAP. The CDR3 sequence is 13 residues long.